This T cell receptor beta chain stems from a study of identical twins. General study results and limits: Cross-sectional statistical analysis, not tracking of the same donors, underpinned the conclusions. For out-of-frame beta sequences, excess twin sharing was weaker.

This clonotype was observed a handful of times. Its antigen is unidentified. This CDR3 region has 15 residues. The germline gives CDR1 DFQATT, CDR2 SNEGSKA (reference sequence). The V end was cut by 0 bases, the J end by 1 base, with 11 bases between. TCRdb recomputed calls from the 5' RACE reads with MiXCR, one row per CDR3 protein. Seen here are 1.5 million or so distinct CDR3 sequences, around 33% observed once, and the top ten hold approximately 0.25%. The sample consisted of cord blood. The source is a newborn girl in good health. V gene TRBV20-1 combines with J gene TRBJ2-3; TRBD2 is a possible D gene (6 bases). The CDR3, as DNA: TGCAGTGCTAGAGAGGGGGGACCCGGCACAGATACGCAGTATTTT. Its translation is CSAREGGPGTDTQYF.